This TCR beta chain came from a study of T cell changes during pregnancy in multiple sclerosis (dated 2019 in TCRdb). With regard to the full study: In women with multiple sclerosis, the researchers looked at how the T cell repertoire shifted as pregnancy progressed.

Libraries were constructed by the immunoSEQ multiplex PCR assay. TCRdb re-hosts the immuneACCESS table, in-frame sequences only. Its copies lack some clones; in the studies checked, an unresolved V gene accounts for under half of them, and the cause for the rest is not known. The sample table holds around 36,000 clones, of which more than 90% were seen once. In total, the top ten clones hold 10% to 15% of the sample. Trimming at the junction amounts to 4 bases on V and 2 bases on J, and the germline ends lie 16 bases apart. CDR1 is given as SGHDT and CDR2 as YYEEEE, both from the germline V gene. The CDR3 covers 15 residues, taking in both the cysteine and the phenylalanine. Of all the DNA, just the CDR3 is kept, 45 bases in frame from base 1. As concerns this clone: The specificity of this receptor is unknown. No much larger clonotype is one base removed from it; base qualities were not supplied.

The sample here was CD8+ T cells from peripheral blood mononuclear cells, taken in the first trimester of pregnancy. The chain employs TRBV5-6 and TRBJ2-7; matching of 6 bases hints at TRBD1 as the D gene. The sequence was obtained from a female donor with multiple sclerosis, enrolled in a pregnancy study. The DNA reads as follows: TGTGCCAGCAGCGTAATGGACAGTAGTCCCTACGAGCAGTACTTC. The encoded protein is CASSVMDSSPYEQYF.